Each of the 8 T cell receptor beta chains below was sequenced from the same sample in a study of shared clonotypes between healthy human individuals. Here immunoSEQ multiplex PCR was the method, and the copy in TCRdb shows in-frame clones only, minus some. The sample lists under 850,000 clones, just under 75% seen once, with approximately 1.7% in the top ten. Sequenced input: memory CD4+ T cells sorted from blood. The subset: CD45RA-negative fraction. The receptors were sampled from a woman between 25 and 40 years old in good health.

The chain employs TRBV19 and TRBJ2-7; the D is unclear. This CDR3 has 14 amino acids. V dropped 1 base and J dropped 0 bases, with 7 bases sitting between them. Germline loops: CDR1 LNHDA, CDR2 SQIVND (reference sequence). Here the CDR3 reads CASSIGASSYEQYF. DNA of the CDR3: TGTGCCAGTAGTATAGGGGCAAGCTCCTACGAGCAGTACTTC. The variable domain in full, completed from reference TRBV19 and TRBJ2-7, reads DGGITQSPKYLFRKEGQNVTLSCEQNLNHDAMYWYRQDPGQGLRLIYYSQIVNDFQKGDIAEGYSVSREKKESFPLTVTSAQKNPTAFYLCASSIGASSYEQYFGPGTRLTVT.

V is TRBV6-5 and J is TRBJ1-1; 7 bases match TRBD1. V lost 5 bases and J lost 0; bases outside the gene matches: 6. The CDR3 contains 15 residues. Germline CDR1 and CDR2: MNHEY and SVGAGI. CDR3 region: CASSRHRGMNTEAFF. CDR3 DNA: TGTGCCAGCAGTAGACACAGGGGAATGAACACTGAAGCTTTCTTT.

The chain carries TRBV4-1 and TRBJ2-6; 7 bases agree with TRBD1. Germline V gives CDR1 MGHRA, CDR2 YSYEKL. This CDR3 has 16 amino acids. Trimming cost V 1 base and J 2 bases; bases outside gene matches: 2. The CDR3 DNA is TGCGCCAGCAGCCAAGGACAGGGCGCTGGGGCCAACGTCCTGACTTTC. Translation gives CASSQGQGAGANVLTF.

The CDR3: CASSPSPTPYEQYF. In nucleotides, the CDR3 is TGTGCCAGCTCACCTTCCCCGACTCCCTACGAGCAGTACTTC. The chain couples TRBV18 to TRBJ2-7; D not resolved. This CDR3 is 14 amino acids long. Germline assignment: CDR1 KGHSH and CDR2 LQKENI. V gave up 3 bases and J gave up 2 bases, with 11 bases separating them.

This clone has a handful of counts. This rearrangement joins TRBV28 to TRBJ1-4; perhaps TRBD1 as D (5 bases). Germline V gene data show CDR1 as MDHEN and CDR2 as SYDVKM. V dropped 7 bases and J dropped 7 bases, with 16 bases sitting between them. CDR3 length: 14 amino acids. CDR3: CASNAGTVIEKLFF. The CDR3 nucleotides read TGTGCCAGCAACGCCGGGACTGTCATTGAAAAACTGTTTTTT.

The gene calls are TRBV4-1 and TRBJ2-7; possibly TRBD2 for D (5 bases). The CDR3 sequence is 15 residues long. Trimming pared 4 bases from V and 5 bases from J, leaving 18 bases between. The V gene's germline CDR1 is MGHRA and CDR2 YSYEKL. The DNA for the CDR3 is TGCGCCAGCAGCCCCGTAGTAGTAGGAGGTAACGAGCAGTACTTC. The encoded protein is CASSPVVVGGNEQYF.

The chain combines TRBV5-1 with TRBJ2-4; 9 bases match TRBD1. The ends lost 3 bases at V and 6 bases at J; junction bases unmatched: 16. The CDR3 runs 18 residues. CDR1 is SGHRS, CDR2 YFSETQ, per germline. Here the CDR3 DNA reads TGCGCCAGCAGCTCCTCCGGGACAGGGTTAGCGGTCGGAAACATTCAGTACTTC. Translating it yields CASSSSGTGLAVGNIQYF.

The chain has TRBV27 and TRBJ2-7; 7 bases fit TRBD1. The CDR3 has 15 residues. The V gene end was trimmed by 5 bases and the J gene end by 2 bases; junction bases not matched to a gene: 9. Germline V gives CDR1 MNHEY, CDR2 SMNVEV (reference sequence). The CDR3, as DNA: TGTGCCAGCAGTCCTGGGACAGCCCCCACCTACGAGCAGTACTTC. Residues: CASSPGTAPTYEQYF.